This record concerns one T cell receptor beta chain sequence. Trimming took off 5 bases at V and 6 bases at J, with 17 bases between the two ends. CDR1 is SNHLY and CDR2 is FYNNEI in the germline V gene. There are 16 residues in the CDR3. The data derive from a study of T cell changes during pregnancy in multiple sclerosis. Clones were read by immunoSEQ multiplex PCR, and TCRdb kept only the in-frame ones, dropping some. This table holds some 76,000 clones, about nine tenths found once. The source material was CD4+ T cells from peripheral blood mononuclear cells, sampled after pregnancy. The receptor was derived from a female donor with multiple sclerosis, enrolled in a pregnancy study. This chain links TRBV2 with TRBJ1-6; D is perhaps TRBD1 (5 bases). The CDR3 nucleotides read TGTGCCAGCAGTCTTAGTCCGGGGGGTATTAATTCACCCCTCCACTTT. It is translated as CASSLSPGGINSPLHF.